This T cell receptor beta chain derives from a study of human T cells and chemical hapten exposure. J was trimmed by 6 bases and V by 4 bases; bases with no gene match: 8. The CDR3 loop spans 14 amino acids. In germline, CDR1 is SGHRS, CDR2 YFSETQ. This clonotype was recorded a few times. TCRdb re-called the RACE reads with MiXCR, one entry per CDR3 protein. In the table there are 130,000 or so distinct CDR3 sequences, around 11% of which are singletons. The time point here: patch test 3, about 24 weeks after DPC sensitization. Documented treatment: therapeutic diphenylcyclopropenone sensitization with weekly scalp DPC.

The sequences come from whole blood, collected in connection with sensitization to the hapten diphenylcyclopropenone (DPC). The V call is TRBV5-1, the J call TRBJ2-7; 9 positions agree with TRBD2. The receptor was derived from a woman in her forties or fifties with alopecia areata. Some clones in this sample may be carry-over from other donors' samples. The CDR3 nucleotides read TGCGCCAGCAGCCTAGCGGGGAGGCCTTCCGAGCAGTACTTC. It translates to CASSLAGRPSEQYF. Full variable domain (rest looked up from reference TRBV5-1 and TRBJ2-7): KAGVTQTPRYLIKTRGQQVTLSCSPISGHRSVSWYQQTPGQGLQFLFEYFSETQRNKGNFPGRFSGRQFSNSRSEMNVSTLELGDSALYLCASSLAGRPSEQYFGPGTRLTVT.